This is a list of T cell receptor beta chains from one sample in a study of control samples from healthy donors and cancer patients. Profiled with immunoSEQ multiplex PCR; TCRdb holds only in-frame clones, not every one. Found here are about 96,000 clones, approximately 93% of them singletons; the top ten hold 8%. The sequenced sample was blood. The receptors here all came from a man aged 18 to 29 in good health. CDR3s include the opening cysteine and the closing phenylalanine or tryptophan.

v_call	j_call	cdr3_aa
TRBV7-2	TRBJ2-1	CASSLRTGILNEQFF
TRBV29-1	TRBJ1-4	CSVEMAGWEKLFF
TRBV18	TRBJ2-2	CASSLKTGTGDANTGELFF
TRBV15	TRBJ2-7	CATSSSRTDGYEQYF
TRBV2	TRBJ1-1	CASRETGGNTEAFF
TRBV9	TRBJ1-1	CASSETGGPNTEAFF
TRBV21-1	TRBJ2-7	CASSKDRVTYEQYF
TRBV27	TRBJ1-1	CASSFGAPGEAFF
TRBV7-2	TRBJ1-2	CASSPAGARGYGYTF
TRBV18	TRBJ1-3	CASSPPLGSPGNTIYF
TRBV5-4	TRBJ2-5	CASSTGTSGNQETQYF
TRBV19	TRBJ1-2	CASNIEGIDYGYTF
TRBV6-2/TRBV6-3	TRBJ2-1	CASSEAGGPNEQFF
TRBV3-1/TRBV3-2	TRBJ1-6	CASSHQDLYYNSPLHF
TRBV18	TRBJ1-1	CASSPPPSVSVNTEAFF
TRBV6-4	TRBJ1-2	CASRPGQKGGYTF
TRBV7-9	TRBJ2-4	CASSLERPQLSPKNIQYF
TRBV19	TRBJ1-1	CASSASMTGVGKAFF
TRBV5-1	TRBJ2-7	CASSLTDRLVEQYF
TRBV6-1	TRBJ1-4	CASSEGTGVEKLFF
TRBV7-9	TRBJ2-5	CASSLVGGERETQYF
TRBV19	TRBJ2-7	CASRLAVGQVYEQYF
TRBV7-9	TRBJ1-2	CASSTLTVTGGYGYTF
TRBV7-9	TRBJ1-2	CASSSAGGPGYGYTF